Each of the 3 T cell receptor beta chains below was sequenced from the same sample in a study. TCRdb reanalysed the RT-PCR reads using MiXCR and keeps one entry per CDR3 protein. The sample comprises more than 550,000 distinct CDR3 sequences, over 12% of which are singletons, and roughly 3.9% rests with the top ten. Sequenced input: memory CD4+ T cells from blood. These receptor sequences come from a female donor in good health, serving as a healthy control.

This clonotype has only a few counts. J is TRBJ1-5 and V is TRBV12-3 or TRBV12-4, with 9 bases lining up with TRBD1. The length of the CDR3 is 15 residues. Unmatched junction bases numbered 6, after V lost 3 bases and J lost 6 bases. The CDR3: CASSFGGTGIQPQHF. DNA for the CDR3: TGTGCCAGCAGTTTTGGGGGGACAGGGATTCAGCCCCAGCATTTT.

This clonotype was counted between two and nine times. The J gene is TRBJ1-1, the V gene TRBV12-3 or TRBV12-4; D unclear. The length of the CDR3 is 14 residues. Trimming left V 0 bases short and J 4 bases short, with 9 bases between. Here the CDR3 DNA reads TGTGCCAGCAGTTTAGCGCCAGTCCGCACTGAAGCTTTCTTT. Translated, it gives CASSLAPVRTEAFF.

This clonotype was counted a few times. Mismatch with germline at one junction end may stem from a read error. The rearrangement joins TRBV4-3 to TRBJ2-7, with 9 bases fitting TRBD2. This CDR3 has 16 residues. Germline V gene lookup returns CDR1 LGHNA and CDR2 YSLEER. In nucleotides, the CDR3 is TGCGCCAGCAGCCACTTTACCGGGACTAGCTCCAACGAGCAGTACTTC. Translating it yields CASSHFTGTSSNEQYF.